A selection of T cell receptor beta chains follows, all from one sample in a study of cytomegalovirus exposure and HLA in healthy donors. TCRdb keeps only in-frame clones here, not all; method: immunoSEQ multiplex PCR. Found here are about 140,000 clones, about 80% of them singletons; the top ten hold about 2.2%. The sequencing sample was made of PBMCs. The receptor set was obtained from a man aged 25-45 years in good health and CMV-seronegative. CDR3s include the opening cysteine and the closing phenylalanine or tryptophan. A D gene is named only where the DNA matches it firmly. Size tells how often a clone was seen (once, few, many) or the class of an expanded clone, and some rows leave it out.

v_gene	abundance	d_gene	j_gene	CDR3nt	CDR3aa
TRBV6-1	NA	TRBD1	TRBJ2-1	TGTGCCAGCAGTGACGGCTTGGGACAGGGATTATTCGAGCAGTTCTTC	CASSDGLGQGLFEQFF
TRBV10-3	NA	NA	TRBJ2-1	TGTGCCATCAGTGAATGGAACTCTCCGAGGGATGAGCAGTTCTTC	CAISEWNSPRDEQFF
TRBV11-2	NA	NA	TRBJ2-7	TGTGCCAGCAGTCTTAGCGGTTACGAGCAGTACTTC	CASSLSGYEQYF
TRBV19	once	TRBD1	TRBJ1-1	TGTGCCAGTAGCGGGGACCGGACAGGGGCTACATTTCAAGCTTTCTTT	CASSGDRTGATFQAFF
TRBV4-1	once	TRBD2	TRBJ2-1	TGCGCCAGCAGCCAAGTTAGCGGGAGCGGAAGGGATGAGCAGTTCTTC	CASSQVSGSGRDEQFF
TRBV7-2	once	NA	TRBJ1-2	TGTGCCAGCAGCTTAGGGATTGGGGCAGGGGCGATCAACTATGGCTACACCTTC	CASSLGIGAGAINYGYTF
TRBV28	few	TRBD2	TRBJ2-7	TGTGCCAGCAGGATTGCCGGGACTAGAGGCGAGCAGTACTTC	CASRIAGTRGEQYF
TRBV5-1	NA	TRBD2	TRBJ2-3	TGCGCCAGCAGCGATCCTAGCGGGATGGACACAGATACGCAGTATTTT	CASSDPSGMDTDTQYF
TRBV7-9	NA	TRBD1	TRBJ1-4	TGTTCCAGCAGCTCCGGGACAGAAACCACTCAATTGGATGAAAAACTGTTTTTT	CSSSSGTETTQLDEKLFF
TRBV19	NA	NA	TRBJ1-5	TGTGCCAGTAGTATAGGGGGCCAGCCCCAGCATTTT	CASSIGGQPQHF
TRBV30	NA	TRBD1	TRBJ2-2	TGTGCCTGGACCAGGACAGGGTACACCGGGGAGCTGTTTTTT	CAWTRTGYTGELFF
TRBV6-6	NA	NA	TRBJ1-3	TGTGCCAGCAGCCTCTTAGGAGGGCGCTCTGGAAACACCATATATTTT	CASSLLGGRSGNTIYF
TRBV7-8	NA	NA	TRBJ1-5	TGTGCCAGCAGCTTAGGGACAGCTAGCAATCAGCCCCAGCATTTT	CASSLGTASNQPQHF
TRBV13	NA	TRBD1	TRBJ1-1	TGTGCCAGCAGCCCAAGGGACAGGGACACTGAAGCTTTCTTT	CASSPRDRDTEAFF
TRBV6-5	NA	NA	TRBJ1-1	TGTGCCTATGGGGGGGCTTCAAACACTGAAGCTTTCTTT	CAYGGASNTEAFF
TRBV20-1	NA	NA	TRBJ2-7	TGCAGTGCCGCCCCACGAGACGAGCAGTACTTC	CSAAPRDEQYF
TRBV4-3	few	TRBD1	TRBJ1-2	TGCGCCAGCAGCCCCAGGGGGTTCCGTCATGGCTACACCTTC	CASSPRGFRHGYTF
TRBV10-1	NA	NA	TRBJ2-3	TGCGCCAGCAGTGAGTCCCAGTTGGCGAGGCGCACAGATACGCAGTATTTT	CASSESQLARRTDTQYF
TRBV7-2	NA	TRBD1	TRBJ2-2	TGTGCCAGCAGCTTAGGTGGGACAGCTACCGGGGAGCTGTTTTTT	CASSLGGTATGELFF
TRBV7-9	NA	NA	TRBJ2-1	TGTGCCAGCAGCTTAAAAAGGGAGGGGGGCAATGAGCAGTTCTTC	CASSLKREGGNEQFF
TRBV6-1	many	NA	TRBJ1-4	TGTGCCAGCAGTGAACAGGGTCTGGATGAAAAACTGTTTTTT	CASSEQGLDEKLFF
TRBV30	NA	TRBD2	TRBJ2-7	TGTGCCTGGAACCCCGGGAGGGTGCTCTCCTACGAGCAGTACTTC	CAWNPGRVLSYEQYF
TRBV7-9	NA	TRBD2	TRBJ2-5	TGTTCCAGCAGCTTACGTTCCGGGGGAGGGCGAGAGACCCAGTACTTC	CSSSLRSGGGRETQYF
TRBV7-2	NA	NA	TRBJ1-1	TGTGCCAGCAGCTTCGGGACTTATATGAACACTGAAGCTTTCTTT	CASSFGTYMNTEAFF
TRBV28	NA	NA	TRBJ1-2	TGTGCCAGCAAAACCGCAGCTAACTATGGCTACACCTTC	CASKTAANYGYTF
TRBV27	NA	TRBD1	TRBJ1-1	TGTGCCAGCACCCACGGGACACCTCGGGACAGGAGTTTGAACACTGAAGCTTTCTTT	CASTHGTPRDRSLNTEAFF
TRBV7-9	NA	NA	TRBJ1-2	TGTGCCAGCAGCTTAGTTGCTTTACAGGTTCGCTATGGCTACACCTTC	CASSLVALQVRYGYTF
TRBV7-9	NA	NA	TRBJ2-1	TGTGCCAGCAGCAGTTTCGAGGAGCAGTTCTTC	CASSSFEEQFF
TRBV19	NA	TRBD2	TRBJ2-1	TGTGCCAGTAGTATGACGCGGGGGAGCAATGAGCAGTTCTTC	CASSMTRGSNEQFF
TRBV7-2	NA	NA	TRBJ2-3	TGTGCCAGCAGCCTCGCGGGCCTCACAGATACGCAGTATTTT	CASSLAGLTDTQYF
TRBV7-6	NA	TRBD1	TRBJ2-4	TGTGCCAGCAGCTTAGCCGGGACAGGAAACATTCAGTACTTC	CASSLAGTGNIQYF
TRBV9	NA	NA	TRBJ2-1	TGTGCCAGCAGGGGGGGCAGGGGGACCTACAATGAGCAGTTCTTC	CASRGGRGTYNEQFF
TRBV5-6	NA	TRBD2	TRBJ2-1	TGTGCCAGCAGCTCGTCGACTAGCGGGAGGGCCTACAATTACAATGAGCAGTTCTTC	CASSSSTSGRAYNYNEQFF
TRBV18	NA	TRBD2	TRBJ2-7	TGTGCCAGCTCACCACCTCTCGGACTAGCCTCCGAGCAGTACTTC	CASSPPLGLASEQYF
TRBV28	NA	TRBD1	TRBJ2-1	TGTGCCAGCAGTCCTGGGGACAGGACCTACAATGAGCAGTTCTTC	CASSPGDRTYNEQFF
TRBV7-6	NA	TRBD1	TRBJ1-6	TGTGCCAGCAGCCTTGGACAGGGGGCCTCTTCACCCCTCCACTTT	CASSLGQGASSPLHF
TRBV25-1	few	TRBD1	TRBJ1-1	TGTGCCAGCAGTGAATTACAGGGGGAAGCTTTCTTT	CASSELQGEAFF
TRBV5-4	NA	NA	TRBJ1-2	TGTGCCAGCAGCTTGGGGACATCAATCTTCTATGGCTACACCTTC	CASSLGTSIFYGYTF
TRBV28	NA	TRBD1	TRBJ1-2	TGTGCCAGCAGTTTGCCAACAGGGGTCTATGGCTACACCTTC	CASSLPTGVYGYTF
TRBV27	NA	NA	TRBJ1-2	TGTGCCAGCAGTTTAATAGGGAGGGATGGCTACACCTTC	CASSLIGRDGYTF
TRBV19	NA	TRBD1	TRBJ2-7	TGTGCCAGTAGTATAGAGCCAGGGGGCGAGCAGTACTTC	CASSIEPGGEQYF